This TCR beta chain stems from a study of blood T cell repertoires in COVID-19 (dated by TCRdb to 2020 to 2021). Broadly, across the study: Collaborator samples came from the United States, Italy and Spain and covered acute and convalescent phases of COVID-19. A de-identified subject ID, COVID-19 status, age in years and sex were almost always included in the sample metadata. The repertoires were released in a freely available public database meant as a resource for research on the immune response to SARS-CoV-2. The prospective study material was composed of cDNA or gDNA derived from T cells, B-cell-depleted T cells, or PBMCs. The dataset comprised deeply sampled blood TCRbeta repertoires from subjects exposed to, actively infected with, or recovered from COVID-19. The samples were drawn from the first 160 participants of the ongoing ImmuneRACE study and from 1,254 subjects provided by 6 global collaborators. Where HLA class I and class II types were available, the types were taken from metadata supplied by the sample provider, not from assay-based typing.

In Seattle, one collaborating source enrolled patients while the infection was active and tracked those patients longitudinally over the course of disease. The collaborating institutions used their own protocols to collect whole blood in K2EDTA tubes. Collaborator samples were shipped for TCRbeta analysis as frozen whole blood, isolated PBMCs, or DNA extracted from either sample type. A word on this clone: Its recognized antigen is unknown. Base qualities are not at hand, and no much larger clone is one base apart.

Overall results and qualifications from the work: Clinical and demographic metadata were provided uncurated, with the amount varying by source and participant.

The germline V gene yields SGHVS for CDR1 and FNYEAQ for CDR2. Measured from the cysteine to the phenylalanine, the CDR3 is 15 residues long. Here the CDR3 DNA is all that survives: 45 bases in frame from base 1. The germline V and J ends show losses of 5 bases and 6 bases respectively, and no gene match explains 7 bases of the junction. The immunoSEQ Assay, a bias-controlled multiplex PCR, was used to amplify TCRbeta CDR3 regions from genomic DNA. The published analysis was carried out like this. The number of nucleated cells in each sample was estimated from the amplification of reference gene primers within the assay. To quantify the absolute abundance of each unique TCRbeta CDR3 rearrangement, sequence reads were collapsed and filtered. Productive Simpson clonality was computed per sample as the square root of Simpson's diversity index over productive rearrangements. The clones in this table, taken by TCRdb from immuneACCESS, are in-frame only. Not every clone is retained; where verified, under half of the shortfall comes from an unresolved V gene, and the cause of the rest is unknown. Clone size and V and J calls were adopted from that table, with D and trimming inferred from the DNA. In this sample the table shows about 370,000 clones, roughly 90% of which occur a single time. The ten most abundant clones make up around 3% of the sample.

The source of this sequence is a woman aged 25 to 39 with COVID-19, enrolled during active disease. Sequencing was done on a sample of peripheral blood. The sequence is built from TRBV7-6 and TRBJ2-2; 9 of the junction bases match TRBD2. In nucleotides, the sequence is TGTGCCAGCAGCGGGACTAGCCGGTTTGCCGGGGAGCTGTTTTTT. This encodes CASSGTSRFAGELFF.